Listed below are T cell receptor beta chains from one sample, sequenced in a study of vaccination effects on CD4 cells after COVID-19. The antigens these receptors bind are not known. This table comes from immunoSEQ multiplex PCR, and its TCRdb copy is limited to in-frame clones, with some not included. This table has about 70,000 clones, 75% to 80% appearing once. The sequences come from CD4+ T cells from PBMCs cultured without peptide, collected before COVID-19 vaccination. The receptors were sampled from a human donor who received a COVID-19 vaccine. Each CDR3 is given with its conserved first and last residue. D genes are given only for firm matches. A clone size is listed for some rows: how often the clone was seen (once, few, many), or a class if it is expanded.

TRBJ2-5	few	NA	TRBV5-1	CASSLGQRTSTQYF	TGCGCCAGCAGCTTGGGACAGAGGACGTCGACCCAGTACTTC
TRBJ2-1	NA	NA	TRBV2	CASSETAGANEQFF	TGTGCCAGCAGTGAAACGGCAGGGGCTAATGAGCAGTTCTTC
TRBJ2-5	NA	TRBD1	TRBV28	CASTIRDRQETQYF	TGTGCCAGCACCATCCGGGACAGACAAGAGACCCAGTACTTC
TRBJ1-3	NA	NA	TRBV6-6	CASSHLQGYSGNTIYF	TGTGCCAGCAGCCACCTCCAGGGTTACTCTGGAAACACCATATATTTT
TRBJ1-4	NA	TRBD1	TRBV6-5	CASSFRGQPNEKLFF	TGTGCCAGCAGTTTTAGGGGACAGCCTAATGAAAAACTGTTTTTT
TRBJ1-1	NA	TRBD1	TRBV4-3	CASSQDSRNRGTEAFF	TGCGCCAGCAGCCAAGATAGCCGTAACAGGGGCACTGAAGCTTTCTTT
TRBJ2-3	NA	TRBD2	TRBV15	CATSRAGGQGDTQYF	TGTGCCACCAGCAGAGCGGGGGGGCAGGGAGATACGCAGTATTTT
TRBJ1-1	NA	NA	TRBV28	CASSLTAPRGEAFF	TGTGCCAGCAGTTTAACGGCGCCGCGGGGGGAGGCTTTCTTT
TRBJ1-1	NA	NA	TRBV7-6	CASSPVAQGATEAFF	TGTGCCAGCAGCCCCGTGGCACAGGGAGCCACTGAAGCTTTCTTT
TRBJ1-6	NA	TRBD1	TRBV27	CASSQGQGYNSPLHF	TGTGCCAGCTCTCAAGGACAGGGCTATAATTCACCCCTCCACTTT
TRBJ1-2	NA	NA	TRBV20-1	CSAGGKYGYTF	TGCAGTGCGGGAGGGAAGTATGGCTACACCTTC
TRBJ2-1	NA	TRBD1	TRBV5-1	CASSRDRGSNEQFF	TGCGCCAGCAGCAGGGACAGGGGATCCAATGAGCAGTTCTTC
TRBJ1-1	once	NA	TRBV7-2	CASSLQGGQETEAFF	TGTGCCAGCAGCTTACAAGGGGGGCAGGAAACTGAAGCTTTCTTT
TRBJ2-2	NA	NA	TRBV7-9	CASSPSGWTGELFF	TGTGCCAGCAGCCCCTCGGGTTGGACCGGGGAGCTGTTTTTT
TRBJ2-3	NA	TRBD2	TRBV9	CASSVASGLAGGVTDTQYF	TGTGCCAGCAGCGTAGCCTCTGGACTAGCGGGGGGCGTGACAGATACGCAGTATTTT
TRBJ1-4	NA	NA	TRBV6-5	CASRRANEKLFF	TGTGCCAGCAGGCGTGCCAATGAAAAACTGTTTTTT
TRBJ2-2	NA	TRBD1	TRBV6-5	CAITRDRVINGELFF	TGTGCCATCACTCGGGACAGGGTTATCAACGGGGAGCTGTTTTTT
TRBJ2-5	NA	NA	TRBV24-1	CATSDYGETQYF	TGTGCCACCAGTGATTACGGAGAGACCCAGTACTTC
TRBJ2-5	NA	NA	TRBV6-5	CASRPVPEETQYF	TGTGCCAGCAGACCCGTCCCGGAAGAGACCCAGTACTTC
TRBJ2-3	NA	NA	TRBV18	CASSPRGAGRADTQYF	TGTGCCAGCTCACCGAGGGGGGCCGGGCGCGCAGATACGCAGTATTTT
TRBJ2-1	few	TRBD1	TRBV24-1	CATSDHSRGNEQFF	TGTGCCACCAGTGATCATAGCAGGGGGAATGAGCAGTTCTTC
TRBJ2-2	NA	NA	TRBV2	CASSVLNTGELFF	TGTGCCAGCAGTGTGTTGAACACCGGGGAGCTGTTTTTT
TRBJ1-5	NA	NA	TRBV6-5	CASSYRANQPQHF	TGTGCCAGCAGTTACCGGGCGAATCAGCCCCAGCATTTT
TRBJ1-1	NA	TRBD1	TRBV5-1	CASSDRQGGGTEAFF	TGCGCCAGCAGCGATAGACAGGGAGGGGGCACTGAAGCTTTCTTT
TRBJ1-1	NA	NA	TRBV2	CASSVETEAFF	TGTGCCAGCAGTGTAGAAACTGAAGCTTTCTTT
TRBJ1-6	NA	NA	TRBV30	CAWGGDHRNSPLHF	TGTGCCTGGGGGGGGGACCACCGGAATTCACCCCTCCACTTT
TRBJ2-2	NA	NA	TRBV2	CASSGSYTTGELFF	TGTGCCAGCAGCGGCAGTTACACCACCGGGGAGCTGTTTTTT
TRBJ2-3	NA	TRBD1	TRBV19	CAVKTGTGKDTQYF	TGTGCCGTCAAAACCGGGACAGGGAAAGATACGCAGTATTTT
TRBJ1-4	few	TRBD1	TRBV6-5	CASSRTGANEKLFF	TGTGCCAGCAGTCGGACAGGGGCGAATGAAAAACTGTTTTTT
TRBJ2-5	NA	TRBD1	TRBV18	CASSPLDRGETQYF	TGTGCCAGCTCACCACTGGACAGGGGAGAGACCCAGTACTTC
TRBJ1-1	NA	NA	TRBV5-4	CASSLDSGQNTEAFF	TGTGCCAGCAGCTTGGATTCCGGACAGAACACTGAAGCTTTCTTT
TRBJ2-5	NA	NA	TRBV9	CASSVEGRAQETQYF	TGTGCCAGCAGCGTAGAGGGCAGGGCCCAAGAGACCCAGTACTTC
TRBJ1-5	NA	NA	TRBV28	CASSLGQGRYQPQHF	TGTGCCAGCAGTTTGGGCCAGGGTAGATATCAGCCCCAGCATTTT
TRBJ2-2	NA	NA	TRBV15	CATSKDPGASTGELFF	TGTGCCACCAGCAAAGATCCGGGGGCCTCCACCGGGGAGCTGTTTTTT